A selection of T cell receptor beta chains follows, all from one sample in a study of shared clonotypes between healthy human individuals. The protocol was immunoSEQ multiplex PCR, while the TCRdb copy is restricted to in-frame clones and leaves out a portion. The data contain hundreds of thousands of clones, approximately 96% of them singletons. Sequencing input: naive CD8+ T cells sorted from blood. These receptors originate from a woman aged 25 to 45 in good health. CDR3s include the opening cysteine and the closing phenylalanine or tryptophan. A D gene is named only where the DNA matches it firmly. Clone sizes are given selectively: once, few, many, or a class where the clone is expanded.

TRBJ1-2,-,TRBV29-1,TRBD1,TGCAGCGAGAGGGGGCTGAAGGGCTACACCTTC,CSERGLKGYTF
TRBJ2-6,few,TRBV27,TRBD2,TGTGCCAGCACCACTGGGGGGGGCTCTGGGGCCAACGTCCTGACTTTC,CASTTGGGSGANVLTF
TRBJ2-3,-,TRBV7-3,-,TGTGCCAGCAGCACCTTGCGGGACACAGATACGCAGTATTTT,CASSTLRDTDTQYF
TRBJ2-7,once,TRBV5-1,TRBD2,TGCGCCAGCAGCCGTACCCCCGGACTAGCGGGAGATCAATACGAGCAGTACTTC,CASSRTPGLAGDQYEQYF
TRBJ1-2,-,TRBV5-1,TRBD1,TGCGCCAGCAGACCCGGGACAGGGGGCTATGGCTACACCTTC,CASRPGTGGYGYTF
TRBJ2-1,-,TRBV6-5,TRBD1,TGTGCCAGCAGTTATGGACAGGGGGTCAATGAGCAGTTCTTC,CASSYGQGVNEQFF
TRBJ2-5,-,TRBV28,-,TGTGCCAGCAGTTTCGACCCCGGACAAGAGACCCAGTACTTC,CASSFDPGQETQYF
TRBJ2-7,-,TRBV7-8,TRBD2,TGTGCCAGCAGCTTATTAGGCGGGAGGGCCTACGAGCAGTACTTC,CASSLLGGRAYEQYF
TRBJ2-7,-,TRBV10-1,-,TGCGCCAGCAGTGCGTTCGGGGGAAGTTCCTACGAGCAGTACTTC,CASSAFGGSSYEQYF
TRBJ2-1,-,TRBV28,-,TGTGCCAGCTTGAGGCAGCGGTATACTGACTCCTACAATGAGCAGTTCTTC,CASLRQRYTDSYNEQFF
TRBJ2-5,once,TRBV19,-,TGTGCCAGTAGTATAGTGCTTAGACCGTACCAAGAGACCCAGTACTTC,CASSIVLRPYQETQYF
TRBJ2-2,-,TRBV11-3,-,TGTGCCAGCAGCTTAAACCCCGGGGAGCTGTTTTTT,CASSLNPGELFF
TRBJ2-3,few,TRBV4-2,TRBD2,TGTGCCAGCAGCCAAGATTTGGCTAGCGGGAGTGGTACAGATACGCAGTATTTT,CASSQDLASGSGTDTQYF
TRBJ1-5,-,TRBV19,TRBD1,TGTGCCAGTAGTACACAAGGGACAGGGCTGAATCAGCCCCAGCATTTT,CASSTQGTGLNQPQHF
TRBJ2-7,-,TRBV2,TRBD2,TGTGCCAGCAGCGAAGGGGAGGGCGAGCAGTACTTC,CASSEGEGEQYF
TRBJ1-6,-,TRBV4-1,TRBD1,TGCGCCAGCAGCCAAGCGACAGGGCTGAATTCACCCCTCCACTTT,CASSQATGLNSPLHF
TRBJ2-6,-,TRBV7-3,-,TGTGCCAGCAGCTTAACCAGCGGGGCCAACGTCCTGACTTTC,CASSLTSGANVLTF
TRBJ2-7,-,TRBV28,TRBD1,TGTGCCAGCAGTAGAATACCGGGACAGACCTACGAGCAGTACTTC,CASSRIPGQTYEQYF
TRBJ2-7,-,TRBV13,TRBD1,TGTGCCAGCAGCCAGGGACAGGGGTCCTACGAGCAGTACTTC,CASSQGQGSYEQYF
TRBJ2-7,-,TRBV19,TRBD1,TGTGCCAGTAGTATCCCGTCGACAGGGTTGTTCAACGAGCAGTACTTC,CASSIPSTGLFNEQYF
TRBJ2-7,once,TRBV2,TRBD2,TGTGCCAGCAGTCGACTAGCGGGAGTGGCCTACGAGCAGTACTTC,CASSRLAGVAYEQYF
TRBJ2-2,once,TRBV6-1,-,TGCCAGCAGTTCTTCCGGGACACGAACACCGGGGAGCTGTTTTTT,CQQFFRDTNTGELFF
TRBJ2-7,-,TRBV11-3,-,TGTGCCAGCAGCTCGGGACTCTCCTACGAGCAGTACTTC,CASSSGLSYEQYF
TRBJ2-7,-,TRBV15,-,TGTGCCACCAGCAGTGATCAGGGGACCTACGAGCAGTACTTC,CATSSDQGTYEQYF
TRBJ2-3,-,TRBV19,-,TGTGCCAGTCGGGACCCTAGCACAGATACGCAGTATTTT,CASRDPSTDTQYF
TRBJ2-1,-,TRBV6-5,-,TGTGCCAGCAGTTACAACCGCGGCTACAATGAGCAGTTCTTC,CASSYNRGYNEQFF
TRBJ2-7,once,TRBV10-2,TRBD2,TGCGCCAGCAGTGAGAGGACTAGCGGCTCCTACGAGCAGTACTTC,CASSERTSGSYEQYF
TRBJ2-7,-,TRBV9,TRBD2,TGTGCCAGCAGCGTGGAGGGGACTAGCCACGAGCAGTACTTC,CASSVEGTSHEQYF
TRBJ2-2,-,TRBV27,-,TGTGCCAGCCGTCCGAGGGTTGGGATCGGGGAGCTGTTTTTT,CASRPRVGIGELFF
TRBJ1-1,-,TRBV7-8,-,TGTGCCAGCAGCCTTTTCTCTTTCGGGATGACTGAAGCTTTCTTT,CASSLFSFGMTEAFF
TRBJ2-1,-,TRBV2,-,TGTGCCAGCAGGGACATGAACAATGAGCAGTTCTTC,CASRDMNNEQFF
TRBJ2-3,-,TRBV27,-,TGTGCCAGCAGTTTTGTGGGGACAACAGATACGCAGTATTTT,CASSFVGTTDTQYF
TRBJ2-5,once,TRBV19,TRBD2,TGTGCCAGTAGTATCGGGTCTAGCGGACAAGAGACCCAGTACTTC,CASSIGSSGQETQYF
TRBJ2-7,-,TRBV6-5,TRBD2,TGTGCCAGCAGCCGAGGGACTAGCGGGAGCTACGAGCAGTACTTC,CASSRGTSGSYEQYF
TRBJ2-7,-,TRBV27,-,TGTGCCAGCAGTTTATCAGGGGTTCGCTACGAGCAGTACTTC,CASSLSGVRYEQYF